Below are 16 T cell receptor beta chains sequenced from a single sample in a study of blood T cell repertoires in COVID-19. TCRdb's copy holds only in-frame clones and misses some; the assay was immunoSEQ multiplex PCR. The table shows 350,000 to 450,000 clones, with 80% to 90% occurring only once. Sample: PBMCs or T cells enriched from blood (not recorded which). The receptors derive from a man aged 25 to 45 who had recovered from COVID-19.

In regard to this clone: The same CDR3 can be traced to other DNA sequences in this sample. The chain joins TRBV19 to TRBJ2-7, with 7 bases identical to TRBD1. The CDR3 runs to 14 residues. V dropped 1 base and J dropped 3; count of bases not matched to a gene: 3. CDR1 is LNHDA, CDR2 SQIVND, per germline (reference sequence). The CDR3: CASSIGQGLYEQYF. The CDR3 DNA is TGTGCCAGTAGTATAGGACAGGGCCTCTACGAGCAGTACTTC.

V usage is TRBV28 and J usage is TRBJ2-2; 10 bases map to TRBD1. This CDR3 is built from 19 residues. V shed 6 bases and J 4 bases; nucleotides not matched to a gene: 17. Germline CDR1 reads MDHEN; CDR2 reads SYDVKM. The CDR3 sequence: CASRPGTGVLRRLTGELFF. CDR3 DNA sequence: TGTGCCAGCAGGCCCGGGACAGGGGTATTAAGGCGGCTCACCGGGGAGCTGTTTTTT. Full variable domain (missing parts from reference TRBV28 and TRBJ2-2): DVKVTQSSRYLVKRTGEKVFLECVQDMDHENMFWYRQDPGLGLRLIYFSYDVKMKEKGDIPEGYSVSREKKERFSLILESASTNQTSMYLCASRPGTGVLRRLTGELFFGEGSRLTVL.

The chain recombines TRBV18 with TRBJ1-3; 8 positions agree with TRBD1. Losses at the gene ends were 4 bases for V and 2 bases for J; bases not matched to a gene: 4. The CDR3 totals 15 residues. Germline-derived CDR1 and CDR2 are KGHSH and LQKENI. CDR3 protein: CASSRTGGTGNTIYF. CDR3 bases: TGTGCCAGCTCACGTACAGGGGGGACTGGAAACACCATATATTTT.

The chain is built from TRBV3-1 (or the pseudogene TRBV3-2) and TRBJ1-5; no firm D call. CDR3 size: 13 residues. The germline V gene encodes CDR1 LGHDT and CDR2 YNNKEL (reference sequence). The V end lost 1 base, the J end lost 10 bases, and 11 bases lay between the germline ends. CDR3 bases: TGTGCCAGCAGCCAAGTCAGCGGAGGACCCCAGCATTTT. This gives the protein CASSQVSGGPQHF.

The chain employs TRBV28 and TRBJ1-1, with 8 bases that match TRBD1. V gave up 6 bases and J gave up 3 bases; unmatched junction bases: 9. The germline gives CDR1 MDHEN, CDR2 SYDVKM. CDR3 length: 15 amino acids. CDR3 in amino acids: CASRKMDRVDTEAFF. The CDR3 bases are TGTGCCAGCAGAAAGATGGACAGGGTCGACACTGAAGCTTTCTTT.

The CDR3 region is CASSLVGDEKLFF. For the CDR3, the DNA is TGTGCCAGCAGCTTGGTGGGAGATGAAAAACTGTTTTTT. The chain uses TRBV5-4 and TRBJ1-4; D ambiguous. Germline V gene sequence: CDR1 SGHNT, CDR2 YYREEE (reference sequence). Trimming pared 0 bases from V and 6 bases from J, leaving 6 bases between. The CDR3 extends over 13 amino acids.

This chain connects TRBV10-3 to TRBJ2-1; D unclear. The CDR3 has 11 amino acids. The germline gives CDR1 ENHRY, CDR2 SYGVKD. Trimming took 2 bases from V and 9 from J, leaving 5 bases between them. CDR3 loop: CAISELAEQFF. In DNA form, the CDR3 reads TGTGCCATCAGTGAGCTGGCTGAGCAGTTCTTC.

The chain recombines TRBV25-1 with TRBJ2-5; 10 bases map to TRBD2. The germline gives CDR1 MGHDK, CDR2 SYGVNS. With 5 bases clipped from V and 5 bases from J, the junction kept 17 bases outside the gene matches. This CDR3 has 18 amino acids. DNA of the CDR3: TGTGCCAGCAGTCAACCACGGCGGCTAGCGGGAGCTTGGGAGACCCAGTACTTC. The encoded protein is CASSQPRRLAGAWETQYF.

This sequence joins TRBV29-1 and TRBJ2-5, with TRBD2 matching 10 bases. The ends lost 4 bases at V and 4 bases at J; junction bases unmatched: 3. The germline V gene has CDR1 SQVTM and CDR2 ANQGSEA. The CDR3 is 13 residues long. CDR3 sequence: CSVASGGVETQYF. DNA for the CDR3: TGCAGCGTTGCTAGCGGGGGAGTAGAGACCCAGTACTTC. The whole variable domain, filled in from reference TRBV29-1 and TRBJ2-5, reads SAVISQKPSRDICQRGTSLTIQCQVDSQVTMMFWYRQQPGQSLTLIATANQGSEATYESGFVIDKFPISRPNLTFSTLTVSNMSPEDSSIYLCSVASGGVETQYFGPGTRLLVL.

Only one count was recorded for this clone. The gene calls are TRBV30 and TRBJ2-7, with 9 bases identical to TRBD1. After removal of 5 bases from V and 2 bases from J, the junction contained 4 bases not matched to a gene. The CDR3 totals 13 residues. Germline lookup yields CDR1 GTSNPN and CDR2 SVGIG (reference sequence). In DNA form, the CDR3 reads TGTGCCTGGGGGACAGGGAACGCCTACGAGCAGTACTTC. It is translated as CAWGTGNAYEQYF. Full variable domain (missing parts from reference TRBV30 and TRBJ2-7): SQTIHQWPATLVQPVGSPLSLECTVEGTSNPNLYWYRQAAGRGLQLLFYSVGIGQISSEVPQNLSASRPQDRQFILSSKKLLLSDSGFYLCAWGTGNAYEQYFGPGTRLTVT.

The rearrangement links TRBV6-5 to TRBJ1-1; 9 bases match TRBD1. The length of the CDR3 is 15 residues. J gave up 1 base and V 2 bases, and 2 bases lay outside the gene matches. The germline V gene has CDR1 MNHEY and CDR2 SVGAGI. The CDR3: CASSYQGQGNTEAFF. In DNA form, the CDR3 reads TGTGCCAGCAGTTACCAGGGACAGGGGAACACTGAAGCTTTCTTT.

V is TRBV19 and J is TRBJ1-2; D is perhaps TRBD1 (6 bases). This CDR3 is 13 amino acids long. V lost 4 bases and J 5 bases, leaving 11 bases between the germline ends. Looked up from germline, CDR1 is LNHDA and CDR2 is SQIVND (reference sequence). The CDR3 region has the DNA TGTGCCAGTAGTACTTGGACAGTTTATGGCTACACCTTC. Translated, it gives CASSTWTVYGYTF.

The chain carries TRBV28 and TRBJ2-7; 9 bases line up with TRBD1. Trimming took 5 bases from V and 2 from J; bases not matched to a gene: 7. Germline CDR1 and CDR2: MDHEN and SYDVKM. The length of the CDR3 is 15 residues. For the CDR3, the DNA is TGTGCCAGCAGTCTCAACGGACAGGGGACCTACGAGCAGTACTTC. Its translation is CASSLNGQGTYEQYF.

V is TRBV28 and J is TRBJ2-7; D is unresolved. This CDR3 has 16 amino acids. Germline CDR1 MDHEN, CDR2 SYDVKM. V was pared by 4 bases and J by 4 bases, with 20 bases between. The CDR3 DNA reads as TGTGCCAGCAGTTACCCAATCGCGCCCTCCGATTACGAGCAGTACTTC. Translated, it gives CASSYPIAPSDYEQYF.

The chain combines TRBV6-5 with TRBJ2-7; D gene unclear. CDR3 length: 15 amino acids. V gave up 4 bases and J gave up 0 bases, with 13 bases separating them. The V gene's germline CDR1 is MNHEY and CDR2 SVGAGI. The CDR3 DNA reads TGTGCCAGCAGTTTTGGTGGCGGAAGCTCCTACGAGCAGTACTTC. Its protein product is CASSFGGGSSYEQYF.

The chain carries TRBV7-9 and TRBJ2-1; perhaps TRBD1 as D (6 bases). V lost 5 bases and J lost 4, with 15 bases in between. Germline V gives CDR1 SEHNR, CDR2 FQNEAQ (reference sequence). The CDR3 length is 15 residues. This chain's CDR3 is CASSPRGTFYNEQFF. In nucleotides, the CDR3 is TGTGCCAGCAGCCCGAGGGGGACCTTTTACAATGAGCAGTTCTTC.